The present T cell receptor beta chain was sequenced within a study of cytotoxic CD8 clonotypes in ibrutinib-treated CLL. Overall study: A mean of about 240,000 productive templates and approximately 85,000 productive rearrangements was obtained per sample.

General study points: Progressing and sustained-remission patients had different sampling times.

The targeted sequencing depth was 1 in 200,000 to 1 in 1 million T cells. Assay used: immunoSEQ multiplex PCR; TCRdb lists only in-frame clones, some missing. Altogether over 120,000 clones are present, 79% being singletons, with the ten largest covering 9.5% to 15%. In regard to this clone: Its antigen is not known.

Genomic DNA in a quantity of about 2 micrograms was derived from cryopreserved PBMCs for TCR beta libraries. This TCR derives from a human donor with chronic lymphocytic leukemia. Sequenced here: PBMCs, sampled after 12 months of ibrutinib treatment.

This CDR3 reads CASGPYGEKGGYTF. CDR3 coding DNA: TGTGCCAGCGGGCCCTATGGGGAAAAGGGTGGCTACACCTTC. The chain employs TRBV5-4 and TRBJ1-2; D remains unclear. The germline V gene has CDR1 SGHNT and CDR2 YYREEE (reference sequence). The germline V and J ends were trimmed by 7 bases and 7 bases, with 20 bases remaining between them. This CDR3 region has 14 residues.